The 14 T cell receptor beta chains reported below all come from one sample, sequenced in a study of CD8 T cells in ankylosing spondylitis. TCRdb itself ran the 5' RACE reads through MiXCR, one entry per CDR3 protein. Counted here are 45,000 to 60,000 distinct CDR3 sequences, 7.4% occurring once; the ten biggest clones make up around 8.5%. Input material: blood, either unsorted or a sorted T cell fraction (not recorded which). Source of these receptors: a female donor with ankylosing spondylitis or in good health (not recorded which).

This clonotype has a count of ten or more. CDR3 residues: CASSLSSVRRSSGANVLTF. The CDR3 nucleotides read TGCGCCAGCAGCTTAAGTTCTGTCCGACGGAGCTCTGGGGCCAACGTCCTGACTTTC. The gene calls are TRBV5-1 and TRBJ2-6, with no clear D. This CDR3 contains 19 residues. The germline V gene has CDR1 SGHRS and CDR2 YFSETQ. V shed 2 bases and J shed 0 bases, with 18 bases lying between them.

In its sample, this clonotype ranks as hyperexpanded. The chain has TRBV5-6 and TRBJ2-3; D possibly corresponds to TRBD1 (6 bases). The ends were cut back, 3 bases at V and 2 bases at J, with 16 bases in the middle. CDR1 is SGHDT, CDR2 YYEEEE, per germline. The CDR3 covers 16 residues. As DNA, the CDR3 is TGTGCCAGCAGCTGGACAGCCGGAGATAACACAGATACGCAGTATTTT. Protein sequence: CASSWTAGDNTDTQYF.

At least ten counts were recorded for this clonotype. The gene calls are TRBV29-1 and TRBJ1-1, with D maybe TRBD1 (6 bases). Trimming removed 5 bases at V and 5 bases at J, with 18 bases between. From germline, CDR1 is SQVTM and CDR2 ANQGSEA. CDR3 size: 14 residues. The CDR3 spells CSVRTGWPGTEAFF. The CDR3, as DNA: TGCAGCGTTCGAACAGGGTGGCCCGGAACTGAAGCTTTCTTT.

This clonotype was recorded many times. The V gene is TRBV28, the J gene TRBJ1-5; D uncertain. Germline lookup yields CDR1 MDHEN and CDR2 SYDVKM. V lost 5 bases, J lost 4 bases, and 27 bases lay in between. This CDR3 has 19 amino acids. The CDR3 DNA reads TGTGCCAGCAGTCCAAGCGGACGTGTAGTGGTTAGAGAAAATCAGCCCCAGCATTTT. Translating it yields CASSPSGRVVVRENQPQHF.

There are many counts of this clonotype. The rearrangement uses TRBV7-2 and TRBJ1-2, with unresolved D. V lost 4 bases and J lost 3, with 15 bases in between. Germline lookup yields CDR1 SGHTA and CDR2 FQGNSA. The CDR3 loop spans 15 amino acids. The CDR3 nucleotides are TGTGCCAGCAGCTCATATTTAGAGTCAGACTATGGCTACACCTTC. Translated, it gives CASSSYLESDYGYTF.

This clonotype was counted many times. The chain recombines TRBV15 with TRBJ2-1, with TRBD2 matching over 10 bases. CDR3 length: 17 amino acids. The germline CDR1 and CDR2 sequences are LNHNV and YYDKDF (reference sequence). The V segment lost 1 base and the J segment 2 bases; nucleotides outside the gene matches: 5. The CDR3 loop is CATSRGHSGGTYNEQFF. CDR3 sequence (DNA): TGTGCCACCAGCAGAGGCCATAGCGGGGGGACCTACAATGAGCAGTTCTTC. The complete variable domain, with remaining parts taken from reference TRBV15 and TRBJ2-1, reads DAMVIQNPRYQVTQFGKPVTLSCSQTLNHNVMYWYQQKSSQAPKLLFHYYDKDFNNEADTPDNFQSRRPNTSFCFLDIRSPGLGDTAMYLCATSRGHSGGTYNEQFFGPGTRLTVL.

This clonotype showed up many times. CDR3 nucleotides: TGCGCCAGCAGCTTTGGAGAGTGGAACACTGAAGCTTTCTTT. Translation: CASSFGEWNTEAFF. The chain joins TRBV5-1 to TRBJ1-1, with unresolved D. Trimming took 2 bases from V and 1 from J, leaving 9 bases between them. Germline-derived CDR1 and CDR2 are SGHRS and YFSETQ. The CDR3 extends over 14 amino acids. The variable domain in full, with the rest retrieved from reference TRBV5-1 and TRBJ1-1, is KAGVTQTPRYLIKTRGQQVTLSCSPISGHRSVSWYQQTPGQGLQFLFEYFSETQRNKGNFPGRFSGRQFSNSRSEMNVSTLELGDSALYLCASSFGEWNTEAFFGQGTRLTVV.

The sample holds many counts of this clonotype. This chain links TRBV6-1 with TRBJ2-3, with TRBD2 identical over 7 bases. The J segment lost 7 bases and the V segment lost 5 bases, leaving 15 bases of the junction unmatched. Per the germline V gene, CDR1 is MNHNS and CDR2 is SASEGT. There are 16 residues in the CDR3. Written as DNA, the CDR3 is TGTGCCAGCAGTCCCTTAGCAGGCGGGGAGGGGAATACGCAGTATTTT. It codes for CASSPLAGGEGNTQYF.

This clonotype was counted many times. The chain combines TRBV18 with TRBJ1-3; possible D gene TRBD1, 5 bases. The germline V and J ends were trimmed by 2 bases and 2 bases, with 10 bases remaining between them. Germline loops: CDR1 KGHSH, CDR2 LQKENI. The CDR3 contains 15 residues. CDR3 sequence: CASSPAAGPGNTIYF. The CDR3 DNA reads as TGTGCCAGCTCACCAGCCGCGGGGCCTGGAAACACCATATATTTT.

This clonotype has a count of ten or more. The gene calls are TRBV12-3 or TRBV12-4 and TRBJ2-1; 7 nucleotides align to TRBD2. CDR3 length equals 12 residues. The CDR3 spells CASELGGGEQFF. In nucleotides, the CDR3 is TGTGCTTCGGAACTGGGCGGGGGTGAGCAGTTCTTC.

A note on this clonotype: A read error is possible here, since a much larger clone lies one base away. This sequence joins TRBV20-1 and TRBJ1-2; no firm D call. Germline V gives CDR1 DFQATT, CDR2 SNEGSKA (reference sequence). The CDR3 runs to 10 residues. CDR3 coding DNA: TGCAGTGCCCAAAACTATGACTACACCTTC. As protein: CSAQNYDYTF.

V and J are TRBV10-3 and TRBJ2-5, with a weak D call TRBD1 (6 bases). V dropped 6 bases and J dropped 3 bases, with 8 bases sitting between them. Looked up from germline, CDR1 is ENHRY and CDR2 is SYGVKD. There are 12 residues in the CDR3. CDR3 residues: CAIRDSKETQYF. CDR3 nucleotide sequence: TGTGCCATCAGGGACAGCAAAGAGACCCAGTACTTC.

This clonotype was seen ten or more times. V usage is TRBV20-1 and J usage is TRBJ2-7; D unresolved. With 5 bases removed from V and 4 bases from J, the gap between germline ends came to 15 bases. This CDR3 is 13 amino acids long. From germline, CDR1 is DFQATT and CDR2 SNEGSKA (reference sequence). The CDR3 sequence: CSASRPSAYEQYV. CDR3 DNA sequence: TGCAGTGCTTCGCGCCCATCAGCATACGAGCAGTACGTC.

This clonotype was seen many times. The chain has TRBV28 and TRBJ2-3, with D possibly being TRBD1 or TRBD2 (5 bases each). The CDR3 has 17 residues. Per the germline V gene, CDR1 is MDHEN and CDR2 is SYDVKM. Trimming removed 4 bases from V and 2 bases from J, with 19 bases in between. The CDR3 protein is CASSSDRLGDPTDTQYF. In DNA, the CDR3 is TGTGCCAGCAGTTCGGACCGCCTCGGGGACCCCACAGATACGCAGTATTTT. The entire variable domain, with the rest obtained from reference TRBV28 and TRBJ2-3, is as follows: DVKVTQSSRYLVKRTGEKVFLECVQDMDHENMFWYRQDPGLGLRLIYFSYDVKMKEKGDIPEGYSVSREKKERFSLILESASTNQTSMYLCASSSDRLGDPTDTQYFGPGTRLTVL.